A selection of T cell receptor beta chains follows, all from one sample in a study of T cell changes during pregnancy in multiple sclerosis. Sequencing used immunoSEQ multiplex PCR; TCRdb keeps in-frame clones, though not all of them. There are 100,000 or so clones in the sample; approximately 90% occur only once, and approximately 3.5% lies in the top ten. Sequenced here: peripheral blood, sampled after pregnancy. The receptors here all came from a female donor with multiple sclerosis, enrolled in a pregnancy study. Each CDR3 is given with its conserved first and last residue.

V gene	CDR3 length	J gene	CDR3 protein
TRBV25-1	14	TRBJ2-7	CASGRDWGSYEQYF
TRBV19	16	TRBJ2-1	CASSMKRGGPGNEQFF
TRBV6-5	13	TRBJ2-1	CASSLYGGNEQFF
TRBV9	14	TRBJ2-3	CASSVSGVTDTQYF
TRBV7-6	16	TRBJ1-5	CASSAYRGRMDQPQHF
TRBV7-2	14	TRBJ1-5	CASSPGTGGQPQHF
TRBV6-5	13	TRBJ2-7	CASSPDGVEEQYF
TRBV15	15	TRBJ2-3	CATSRGGPSTDTQYF
TRBV15	17	TRBJ1-5	CATSTNALWGGNQPQHF
TRBV7-3	14	TRBJ2-7	CASSLGGVGYEQYF
TRBV5-1	16	TRBJ2-1	CASSLAGGRSYNEQFF
TRBV7-3	13	TRBJ2-3	CASSPPNLDTQYF
TRBV5-5	20	TRBJ1-1	CASSFSVRTGGKRMNTEAFF
TRBV6-5	16	TRBJ2-7	CASSYSQGVVGYEQYF
TRBV27	20	TRBJ1-2	CASSLRPTGLQGRINYGYTF
TRBV5-1	18	TRBJ2-2	CASSLDVFGGVNTGELFF
TRBV4-1	15	TRBJ1-2	CASSQVGGAWYGYTF
TRBV11-2	18	TRBJ2-3	CASSLDPAGTSVTDTQYF
TRBV7-8	13	TRBJ1-2	CASSLGGGYGYTF
TRBV19	14	TRBJ2-7	CASSMGQGVNEQYF
TRBV6-1	14	TRBJ2-7	CASSELQGADEQYF
TRBV7-8	15	TRBJ1-2	CASSLTMGGDYGYTF
TRBV27	19	TRBJ2-5	CASSLSSGSGVGVHETQYF
TRBV19	15	TRBJ2-1	CASSSSGGSYNEQFF
TRBV5-6	14	TRBJ1-2	CASKVRGHPYGYTF
TRBV11-2	15	TRBJ2-3	CASREGGLGTDTQYF
TRBV6-5	13	TRBJ2-7	CAGSRNRGVEQYF
TRBV19	13	TRBJ2-1	CASSIRLLDEQFF
TRBV5-5	16	TRBJ2-3	CASSFDLGGIKNTQYF
TRBV7-2	16	TRBJ2-3	CASEKRGAGGTDTQYF
TRBV5-6	15	TRBJ1-2	CASSLAAGANYGYTF
TRBV6-5	13	TRBJ2-7	CASSYRAGDEQYF
TRBV12-2	17	TRBJ1-5	CASRLETGGGGRQPQHF
TRBV13	14	TRBJ1-1	CASSLGTGGIEAFF
TRBV2	16	TRBJ2-5	CASSEMLAGVQETQYF
TRBV5-4	14	TRBJ2-4	CASSVRDTVNIQYF
TRBV7-9	12	TRBJ2-7	CASSSNQGEQYF
TRBV14	15	TRBJ1-3	CASSTQGVLRNTIYF
TRBV25-1	16	TRBJ1-5	CASSEQVRGRNQPQHF
TRBV5-5	12	TRBJ1-2	CASSSGSYGYTF
TRBV5-4	15	TRBJ2-1	CASSLDGGGSNEQFF
TRBV5-4	13	TRBJ1-2	CASSLGTDYGYTF
TRBV5-8	14	TRBJ2-7	CASTTTATAYEQYF